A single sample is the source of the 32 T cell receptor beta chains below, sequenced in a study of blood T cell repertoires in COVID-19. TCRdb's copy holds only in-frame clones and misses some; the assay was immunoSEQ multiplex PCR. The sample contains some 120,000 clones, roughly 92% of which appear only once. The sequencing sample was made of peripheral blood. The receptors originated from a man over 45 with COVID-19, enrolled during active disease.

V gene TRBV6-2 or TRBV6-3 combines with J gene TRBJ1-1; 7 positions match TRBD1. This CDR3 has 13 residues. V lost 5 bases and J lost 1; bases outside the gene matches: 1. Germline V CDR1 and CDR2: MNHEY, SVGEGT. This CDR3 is CASSGQANTEAFF. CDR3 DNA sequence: TGTGCCAGCAGTGGACAGGCGAACACTGAAGCTTTCTTT.

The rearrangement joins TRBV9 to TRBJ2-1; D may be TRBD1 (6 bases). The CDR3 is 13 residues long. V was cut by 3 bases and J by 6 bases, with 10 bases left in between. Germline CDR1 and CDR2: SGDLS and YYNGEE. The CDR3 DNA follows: TGTGCCAGCAGCGCGGACAGCCCCAATGAGCAGTTCTTC. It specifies CASSADSPNEQFF.

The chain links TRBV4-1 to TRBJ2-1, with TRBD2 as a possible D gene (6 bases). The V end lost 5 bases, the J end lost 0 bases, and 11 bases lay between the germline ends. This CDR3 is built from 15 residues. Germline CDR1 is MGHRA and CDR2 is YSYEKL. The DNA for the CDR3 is TGCGCCAGCAGCTATTCGGGAGACTCCTACAATGAGCAGTTCTTC. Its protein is CASSYSGDSYNEQFF.

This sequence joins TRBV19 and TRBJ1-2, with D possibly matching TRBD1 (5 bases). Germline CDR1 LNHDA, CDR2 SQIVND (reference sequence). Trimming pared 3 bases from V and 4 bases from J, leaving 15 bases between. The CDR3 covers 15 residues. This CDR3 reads CASSMRSRVGYGYTF. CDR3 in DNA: TGTGCCAGTAGTATGAGAAGCAGGGTGGGCTATGGCTACACCTTC.

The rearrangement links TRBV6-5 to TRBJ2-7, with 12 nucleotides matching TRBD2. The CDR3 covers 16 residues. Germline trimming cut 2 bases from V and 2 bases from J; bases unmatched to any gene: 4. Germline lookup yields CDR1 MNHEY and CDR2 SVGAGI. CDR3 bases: TGTGCCAGCAGTTACGCTGGACTAGCGGGGCCCTACGAGCAGTACTTC. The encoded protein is CASSYAGLAGPYEQYF.

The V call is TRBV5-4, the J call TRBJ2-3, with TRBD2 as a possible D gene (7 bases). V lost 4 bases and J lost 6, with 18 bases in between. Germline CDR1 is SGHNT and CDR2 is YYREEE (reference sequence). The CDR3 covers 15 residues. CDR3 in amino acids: CASSRDYGGQDTQYF. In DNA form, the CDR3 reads TGTGCCAGCAGCCGGGACTACGGGGGGCAGGATACGCAGTATTTT.

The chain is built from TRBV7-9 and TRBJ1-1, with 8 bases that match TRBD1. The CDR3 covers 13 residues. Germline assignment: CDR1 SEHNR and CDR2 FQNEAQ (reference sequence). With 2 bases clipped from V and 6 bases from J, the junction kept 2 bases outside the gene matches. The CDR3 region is CASSLQGASEAFF. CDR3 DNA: TGTGCCAGCAGCTTACAGGGGGCCTCTGAAGCTTTCTTT.

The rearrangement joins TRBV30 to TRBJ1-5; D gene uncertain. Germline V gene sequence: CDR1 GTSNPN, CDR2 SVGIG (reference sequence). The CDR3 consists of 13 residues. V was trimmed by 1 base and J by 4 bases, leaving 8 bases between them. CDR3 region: CAWSERFNQPQHF. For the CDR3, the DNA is TGTGCCTGGAGTGAGAGATTTAATCAGCCCCAGCATTTT.

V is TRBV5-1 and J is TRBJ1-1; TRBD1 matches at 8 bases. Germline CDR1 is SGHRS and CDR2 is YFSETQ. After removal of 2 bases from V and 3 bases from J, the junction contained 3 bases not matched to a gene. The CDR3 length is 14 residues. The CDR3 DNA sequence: TGCGCCAGCAGCTTAGTGACAGGGGACACTGAAGCTTTCTTT. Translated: CASSLVTGDTEAFF.

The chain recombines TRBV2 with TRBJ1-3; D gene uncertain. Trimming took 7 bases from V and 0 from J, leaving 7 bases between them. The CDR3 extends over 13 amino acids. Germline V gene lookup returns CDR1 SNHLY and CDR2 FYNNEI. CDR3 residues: CASMLGSGNTIYF. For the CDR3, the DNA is TGTGCCAGCATGCTCGGCTCTGGAAACACCATATATTTT.

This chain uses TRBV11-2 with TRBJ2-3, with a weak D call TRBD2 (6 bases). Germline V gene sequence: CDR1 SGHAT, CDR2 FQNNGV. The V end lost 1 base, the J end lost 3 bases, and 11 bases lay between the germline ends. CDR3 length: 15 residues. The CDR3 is CASSLGGGGTDTQYF. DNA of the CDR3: TGTGCCAGCAGCTTAGGGGGAGGCGGGACAGATACGCAGTATTTT.

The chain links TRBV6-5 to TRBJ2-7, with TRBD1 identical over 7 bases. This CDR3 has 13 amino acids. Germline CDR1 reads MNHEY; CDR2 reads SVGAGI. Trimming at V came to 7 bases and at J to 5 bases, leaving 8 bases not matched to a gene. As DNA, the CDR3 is TGTGCCAGCAACCGAGGGACAGCCGACGAGCAGTACGTC. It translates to CASNRGTADEQYV.

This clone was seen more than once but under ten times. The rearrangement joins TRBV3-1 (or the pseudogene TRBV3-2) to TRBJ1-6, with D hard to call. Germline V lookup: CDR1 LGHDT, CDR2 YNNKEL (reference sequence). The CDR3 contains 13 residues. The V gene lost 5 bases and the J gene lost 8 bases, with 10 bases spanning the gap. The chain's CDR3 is CASSKAEDSPLHF. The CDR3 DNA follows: TGTGCCAGCAGCAAAGCTGAGGATTCACCCCTCCACTTT.

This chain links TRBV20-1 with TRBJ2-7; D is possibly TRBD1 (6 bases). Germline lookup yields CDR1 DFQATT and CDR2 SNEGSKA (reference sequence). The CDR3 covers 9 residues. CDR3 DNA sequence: TGCAGTGCTAGAAAACAGGGAAACGTC. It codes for CSARKQGNV.

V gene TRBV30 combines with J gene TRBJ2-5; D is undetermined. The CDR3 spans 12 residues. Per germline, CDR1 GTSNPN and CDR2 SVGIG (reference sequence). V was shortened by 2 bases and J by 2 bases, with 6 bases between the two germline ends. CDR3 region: CAWSLSQETQYF. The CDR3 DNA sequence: TGTGCCTGGAGTCTCAGTCAAGAGACCCAGTACTTC.

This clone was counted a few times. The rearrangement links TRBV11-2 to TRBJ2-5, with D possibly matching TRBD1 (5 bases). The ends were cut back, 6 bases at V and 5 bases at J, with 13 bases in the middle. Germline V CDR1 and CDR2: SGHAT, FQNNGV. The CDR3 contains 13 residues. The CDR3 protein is CASSSGLRETQYF. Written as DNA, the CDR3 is TGTGCCAGCAGTTCAGGGTTGAGGGAGACCCAGTACTTC.

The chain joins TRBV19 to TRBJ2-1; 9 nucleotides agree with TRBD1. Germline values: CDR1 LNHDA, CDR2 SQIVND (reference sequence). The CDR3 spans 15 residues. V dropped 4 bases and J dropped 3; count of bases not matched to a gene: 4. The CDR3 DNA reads TGTGCCAGTAGTAGGAGACAGGGGGACTACAATGAGCAGTTCTTC. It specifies CASSRRQGDYNEQFF.

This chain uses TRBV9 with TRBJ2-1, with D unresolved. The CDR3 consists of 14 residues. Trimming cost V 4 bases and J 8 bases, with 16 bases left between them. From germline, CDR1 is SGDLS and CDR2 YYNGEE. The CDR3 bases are TGTGCCAGCAGCCCTCGAGGCTACCAGCATGAGCAGTTCTTC. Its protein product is CASSPRGYQHEQFF.

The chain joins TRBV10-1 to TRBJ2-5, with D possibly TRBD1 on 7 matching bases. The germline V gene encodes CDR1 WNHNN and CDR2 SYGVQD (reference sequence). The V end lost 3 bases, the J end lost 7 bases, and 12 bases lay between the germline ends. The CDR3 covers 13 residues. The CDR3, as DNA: TGCGCCAGCAGTGACCCAGGGGGGCGGACCCAGTACTTC. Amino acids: CASSDPGGRTQYF.

The CDR3 region is CASSLVGSGLQETQYF. CDR3 nucleotides: TGCGCCAGCAGCTTGGTGGGTAGCGGGCTCCAAGAGACCCAGTACTTC. The chain links TRBV5-1 to TRBJ2-5, with 7 bases aligning to TRBD2. Per germline, CDR1 SGHRS and CDR2 YFSETQ. The CDR3 extends over 16 amino acids. V was clipped by 0 bases and J by 1 base; unmatched bases: 6.

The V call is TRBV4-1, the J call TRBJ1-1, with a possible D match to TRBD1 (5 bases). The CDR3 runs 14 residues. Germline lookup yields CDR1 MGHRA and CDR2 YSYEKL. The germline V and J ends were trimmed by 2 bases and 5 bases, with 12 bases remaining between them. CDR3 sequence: CASSQQGHGTEAFF. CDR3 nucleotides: TGCGCCAGCAGCCAACAGGGCCATGGGACTGAAGCTTTCTTT.

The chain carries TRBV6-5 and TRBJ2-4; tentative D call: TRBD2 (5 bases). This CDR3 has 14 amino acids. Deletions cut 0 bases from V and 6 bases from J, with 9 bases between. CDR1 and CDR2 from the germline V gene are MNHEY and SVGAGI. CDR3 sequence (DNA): TGTGCCAGCAGTTACTCGAGAGGGTTAAACATTCAGTACTTC. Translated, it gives CASSYSRGLNIQYF.

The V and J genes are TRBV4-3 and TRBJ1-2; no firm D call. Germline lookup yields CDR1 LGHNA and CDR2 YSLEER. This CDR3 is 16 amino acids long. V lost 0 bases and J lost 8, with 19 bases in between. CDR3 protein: CASSQDFLGAARGYTF. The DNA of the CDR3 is TGCGCCAGCAGCCAAGATTTTCTGGGAGCGGCGAGGGGCTACACCTTC.

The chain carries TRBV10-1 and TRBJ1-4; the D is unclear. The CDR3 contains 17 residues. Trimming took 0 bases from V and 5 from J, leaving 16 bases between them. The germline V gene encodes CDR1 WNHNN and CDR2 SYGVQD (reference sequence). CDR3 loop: CASSESIGSGLNEKLFF. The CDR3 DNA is TGCGCCAGCAGTGAGTCGATCGGCTCAGGCCTAAATGAAAAACTGTTTTTT.

CDR3: CASSNRQVPNEKLFF. The CDR3 coding sequence is TGTGCCAGCAGTAACCGACAGGTACCAAATGAAAAACTGTTTTTT. The J gene is TRBJ1-4, the V gene TRBV28, with a weak D call TRBD1 (6 bases). The CDR3 sequence is 15 residues long. The ends were cut back, 5 bases at V and 5 bases at J, with 15 bases in the middle. The V gene's germline CDR1 is MDHEN and CDR2 SYDVKM.

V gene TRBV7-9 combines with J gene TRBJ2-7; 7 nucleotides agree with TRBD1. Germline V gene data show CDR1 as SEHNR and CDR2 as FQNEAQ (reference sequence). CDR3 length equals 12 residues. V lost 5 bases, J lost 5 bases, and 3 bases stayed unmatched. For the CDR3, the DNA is TGTGCCAGCAGCAGCACAGGGGACGAGCAGTACGTC. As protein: CASSSTGDEQYV.

The CDR3, as DNA: TGTGCCAGTAGTCGGGAGAACGGTGAGACCCAGTACTTC. It translates to CASSRENGETQYF. This chain connects TRBV19 to TRBJ2-5; possibly TRBD2 for D (6 bases). The CDR3 is 13 amino acids. V lost 5 bases and J lost 5, with 12 bases in between. Looked up from germline, CDR1 is LNHDA and CDR2 is SQIVND (reference sequence).

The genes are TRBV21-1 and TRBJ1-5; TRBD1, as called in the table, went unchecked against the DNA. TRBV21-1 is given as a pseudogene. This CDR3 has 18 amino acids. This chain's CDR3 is CASSKTGGVPPGNQPQHF. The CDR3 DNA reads TGTGCCAGCAGCAAGACAGGGGGCGTCCCTCCTGGCAATCAGCCCCAGCATTTT.

The CDR3 DNA sequence: TGCGCCAGCAGGACTAGCGGGAGGGCCGGGGGCACAGATACGCAGTATTTT. It translates to CASRTSGRAGGTDTQYF. The chain combines TRBV5-1 with TRBJ2-3; 14 bases are a match to TRBD2. V was clipped by 5 bases and J by 1 base; unmatched bases: 6. Per germline, CDR1 SGHRS and CDR2 YFSETQ. CDR3 length: 17 amino acids. Full variable domain (remainder filled in from reference TRBV5-1 and TRBJ2-3): KAGVTQTPRYLIKTRGQQVTLSCSPISGHRSVSWYQQTPGQGLQFLFEYFSETQRNKGNFPGRFSGRQFSNSRSEMNVSTLELGDSALYLCASRTSGRAGGTDTQYFGPGTRLTVL.

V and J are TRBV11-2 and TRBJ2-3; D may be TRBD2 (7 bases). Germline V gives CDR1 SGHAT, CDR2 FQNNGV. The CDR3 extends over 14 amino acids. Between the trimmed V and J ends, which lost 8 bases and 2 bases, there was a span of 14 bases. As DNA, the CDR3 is TGTGCCAGCGTCCGAGGGGGGGCCACAGATACGCAGTATTTT. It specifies CASVRGGATDTQYF.

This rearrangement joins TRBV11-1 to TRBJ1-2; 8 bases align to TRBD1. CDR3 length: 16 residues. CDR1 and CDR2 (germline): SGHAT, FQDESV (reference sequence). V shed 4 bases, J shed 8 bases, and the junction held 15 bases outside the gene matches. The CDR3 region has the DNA TGTGCCAGCAGCTCCCAAACCCCCAGCACAGGGGGAGGCTACACCTTC. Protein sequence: CASSSQTPSTGGGYTF.

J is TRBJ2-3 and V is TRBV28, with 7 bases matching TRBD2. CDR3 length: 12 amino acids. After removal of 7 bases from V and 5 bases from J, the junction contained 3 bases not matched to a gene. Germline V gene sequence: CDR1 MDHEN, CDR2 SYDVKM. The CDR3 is CASNGGGDTQYF. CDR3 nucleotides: TGTGCCAGCAACGGCGGGGGAGATACGCAGTATTTT.